The TCR beta chain under discussion was sequenced for a study of shared clonotypes between healthy human individuals. About the study: There were three CD4 naive, three CD4 memory, two CD8 naive and one CD8 memory plates per donor.

Some clones are missing from TCRdb's copy, which holds only in-frame ones; the method was immunoSEQ multiplex PCR. The sample has about 1,500,000 clones, 95% to 97% seen once; the top ten hold approximately 1.2%. The study, taken as a whole, reports: The generation probabilities recorded for non-shared clonotypes fell below those of clonotypes shared by all four donors. Incompleteness in sorted-subset sequencing, despite large depth, was shown by rarefaction.

A CD45RA-negative memory subset and a CD45RA+ naive subset were separated from the CD4+ cells. The CDR3 sequence is 14 residues long. Germline lookup yields CDR1 MDHEN and CDR2 SYDVKM. V lost 6 bases, J lost 4 bases, and 15 bases lay in between. Points on this clone: Its antigen is not known. The sample has other DNA sequences that encode this CDR3 too.

This chain links TRBV28 with TRBJ2-5; perhaps TRBD2 as D (7 bases). Material: naive CD4+ T cells sorted from blood. Subset specified: CD45RA+ positively selected. This receptor was obtained from a young man in good health. Here the CDR3 reads CASSLGGLGETQYF. The CDR3 DNA is TGTGCCAGCAGCCTGGGGGGGCTGGGAGAGACCCAGTACTTC.